Included here is one T cell receptor beta chain sequence, with context. What it binds is not known. This specimen belongs to a study of cytomegalovirus exposure and HLA in healthy donors. Study results and caveats: Because they were indistinguishable, some V segments, including TRBV6-2 and TRBV6-3, were excluded. In a later analysis, at a false discovery rate of 0.05, 16,951 TCR beta sequences were associated with HLA alleles. Accounts indicate the classifier identified cytomegalovirus status with strong specificity and sensitivity. In an earlier analysis, in fewer than 700 donors, most V segments appeared productive either ~87% or ~30% of the time.

PCR was performed using 60 Vbeta and 13 Jbeta primers. Profiling relied on immunoSEQ multiplex PCR, and the TCRdb table lists in-frame clones only, not all of them. The data contain fewer than 80,000 clones, about three quarters of them singletons. Trimming stripped 0 bases from V and 2 bases from J, with 9 bases between. This CDR3 region has 15 residues. Germline V lookup: CDR1 SGHDN, CDR2 FVKESK. This receptor was obtained from a man aged 18 to 35 in good health and CMV-seronegative. This sequence joins TRBV14 and TRBJ2-3, with unresolved D. The specimen was PBMCs. In nucleotides, the CDR3 is TGTGCCAGCAGCCAAGAGGGCAGCATCACAGATACGCAGTATTTT. Amino acid sequence: CASSQEGSITDTQYF.